This entry lists 11 T cell receptor beta chains sequenced from one sample in a study of T cells expressing NK-cell markers. Reprocessing the 5' RACE reads, TCRdb reports a single entry for every CDR3 protein and omits DNA. The sample table sets out about 460,000 distinct CDR3 sequences. Material: blood T cells: a sorted CD56 or NKG2C T cell subset, CD4+ or CD8+ T cells, or bulk PBMC T cells (not recorded which). The source is a woman between 45 and 60 years old in good health.

This chain joins TRBV24-1 and TRBJ2-2. Germline CDR1 and CDR2: KGHDR and SFDVKD. This CDR3 region has 12 residues. CDR3: CASRSVGGELFF.

The rearrangement links TRBV7-2 to TRBJ2-3; there is no DNA to check the TCRdb D call of TRBD2. CDR3 length: 16 amino acids. Germline CDR1 SGHTA, CDR2 FQGNSA. CDR3 protein: CASSLASGTRTDTQYF.

The gene calls are TRBV18 and TRBJ2-6. The CDR3 is made up of 17 amino acids. The germline CDR1 and CDR2 sequences are KGHSH and LQKENI. The CDR3 spells CASSPYRGSSGANVLTF.

The J gene is TRBJ1-1, the V gene TRBV6-1. The CDR3 consists of 12 residues. Germline V gene data show CDR1 as MNHNS and CDR2 as SASEGT. CDR3 loop: CASRPFALEAFF.

The rearrangement joins TRBV27 to TRBJ1-4. Germline V gene lookup returns CDR1 MNHEY and CDR2 SMNVEV (reference sequence). The CDR3 length is 14 residues. The CDR3 spells CASSLGLPNEKLFF.

This rearrangement joins TRBV5-6 to TRBJ1-2. The CDR3 extends over 16 amino acids. Germline assignment: CDR1 SGHDT and CDR2 YYEEEE. CDR3 region: CASSREAGEFDYGYTF.

The gene calls are TRBV6-1 and TRBJ2-4; TCRdb picks TRBD2, but there is no DNA to check that call. Germline V CDR1 and CDR2: MNHNS, SASEGT. This CDR3 is 23 amino acids long. This chain's CDR3 is CASSYDRYPGLAAPNLAKNIQYF.

J is TRBJ2-1 and V is TRBV10-3; as DNA is missing, the TRBD1 call by TCRdb cannot be tested. CDR3 size: 15 residues. Germline values: CDR1 ENHRY, CDR2 SYGVKD. The CDR3 loop is CAISTAGPTINEQFF.

The chain recombines TRBV12-3 or TRBV12-4 with TRBJ1-1; the D call from TCRdb, TRBD1, cannot be confirmed without DNA. The CDR3 contains 14 residues. CDR3 in amino acids: CASSFRAAPSEAFF.

The chain combines TRBV5-1 with TRBJ2-3. The CDR3 is 15 residues long. In germline, CDR1 is SGHRS, CDR2 YFSETQ. CDR3: CASSPGKPSTDTQYF.

The rearrangement uses TRBV5-1 and TRBJ2-1. The CDR3 contains 13 residues. Per germline, CDR1 SGHRS and CDR2 YFSETQ. The CDR3 loop reads CASSLYSDNEQFF.